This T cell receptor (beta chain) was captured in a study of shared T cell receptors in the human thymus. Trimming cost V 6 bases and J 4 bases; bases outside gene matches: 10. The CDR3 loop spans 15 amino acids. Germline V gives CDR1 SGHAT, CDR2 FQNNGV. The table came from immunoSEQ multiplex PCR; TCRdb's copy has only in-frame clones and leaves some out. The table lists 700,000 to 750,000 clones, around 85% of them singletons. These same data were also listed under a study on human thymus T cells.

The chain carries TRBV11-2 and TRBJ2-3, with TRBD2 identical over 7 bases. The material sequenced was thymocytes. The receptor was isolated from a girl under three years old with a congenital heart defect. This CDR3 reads CASSLSGVGSDTQYF. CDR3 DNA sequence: TGTGCCAGCAGTTTGAGCGGGGTCGGCTCAGATACGCAGTATTTT.